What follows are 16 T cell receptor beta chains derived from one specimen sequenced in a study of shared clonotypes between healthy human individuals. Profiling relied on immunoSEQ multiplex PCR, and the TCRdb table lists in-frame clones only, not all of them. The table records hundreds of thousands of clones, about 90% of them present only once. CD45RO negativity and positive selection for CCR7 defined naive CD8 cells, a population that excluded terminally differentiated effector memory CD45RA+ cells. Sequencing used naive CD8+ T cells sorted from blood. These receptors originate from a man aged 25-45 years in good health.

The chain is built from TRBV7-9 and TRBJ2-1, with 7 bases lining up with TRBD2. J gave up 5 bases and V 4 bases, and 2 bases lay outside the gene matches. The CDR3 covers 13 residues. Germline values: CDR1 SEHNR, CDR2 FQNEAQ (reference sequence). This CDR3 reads CASSSGLHNEQFF. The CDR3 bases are TGTGCCAGCAGCTCGGGACTACACAATGAGCAGTTCTTC.

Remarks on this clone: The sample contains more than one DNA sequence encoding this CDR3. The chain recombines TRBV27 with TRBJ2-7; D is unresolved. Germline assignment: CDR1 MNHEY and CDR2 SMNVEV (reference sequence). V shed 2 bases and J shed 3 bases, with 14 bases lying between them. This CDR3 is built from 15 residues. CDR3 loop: CASSLKGRAGYEQYF. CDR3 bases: TGTGCCAGCAGTTTAAAGGGTAGAGCTGGCTACGAGCAGTACTTC.

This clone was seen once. The DNA of the CDR3 is TGTGCCAGCAGTTTATACCCAGATCAGCCCCAGCATTTT. This codes for CASSLYPDQPQHF. V is TRBV28 and J is TRBJ1-5; D gene unclear. The germline gives CDR1 MDHEN, CDR2 SYDVKM. The V and J ends lost 1 base and 5 bases respectively, with 6 bases between them. The CDR3 is 13 residues long.

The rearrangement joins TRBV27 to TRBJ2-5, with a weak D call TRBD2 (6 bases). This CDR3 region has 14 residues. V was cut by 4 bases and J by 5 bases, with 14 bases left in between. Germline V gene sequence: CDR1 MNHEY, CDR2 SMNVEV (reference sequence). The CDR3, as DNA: TGTGCCAGCAGTTATGCGGGGACGGTGGAGACCCAGTACTTC. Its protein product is CASSYAGTVETQYF.

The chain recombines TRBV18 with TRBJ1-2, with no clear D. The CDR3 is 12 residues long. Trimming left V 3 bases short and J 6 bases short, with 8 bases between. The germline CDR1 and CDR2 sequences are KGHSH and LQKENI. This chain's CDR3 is CASSPWTDGYTF. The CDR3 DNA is TGTGCCAGCTCACCTTGGACCGATGGCTACACCTTC.

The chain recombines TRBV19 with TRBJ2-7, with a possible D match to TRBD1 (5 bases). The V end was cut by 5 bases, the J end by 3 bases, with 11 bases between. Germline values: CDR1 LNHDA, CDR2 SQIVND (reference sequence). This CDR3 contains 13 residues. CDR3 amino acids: CASSWGLGYEQYF. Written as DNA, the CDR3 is TGTGCCAGTAGTTGGGGCCTCGGCTACGAGCAGTACTTC.

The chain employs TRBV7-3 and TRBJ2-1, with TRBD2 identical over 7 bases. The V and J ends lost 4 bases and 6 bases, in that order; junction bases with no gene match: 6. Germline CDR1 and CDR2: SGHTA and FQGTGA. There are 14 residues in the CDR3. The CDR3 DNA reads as TGTGCCAGCAGCTCCGGACTAGTCCCCAATGAGCAGTTCTTC. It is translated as CASSSGLVPNEQFF.

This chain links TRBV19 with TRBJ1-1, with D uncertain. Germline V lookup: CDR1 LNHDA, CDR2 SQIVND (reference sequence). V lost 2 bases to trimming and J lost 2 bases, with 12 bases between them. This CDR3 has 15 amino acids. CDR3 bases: TGTGCCAGTAGTATAAACTCAGATTCTAACACTGAAGCTTTCTTT. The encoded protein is CASSINSDSNTEAFF.

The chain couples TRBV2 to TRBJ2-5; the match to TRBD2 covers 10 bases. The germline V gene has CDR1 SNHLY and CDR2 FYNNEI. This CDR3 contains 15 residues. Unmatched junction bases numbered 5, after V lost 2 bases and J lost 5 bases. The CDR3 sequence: CASSELAGESETQYF. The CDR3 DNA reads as TGTGCCAGCAGTGAACTAGCGGGAGAAAGCGAGACCCAGTACTTC.

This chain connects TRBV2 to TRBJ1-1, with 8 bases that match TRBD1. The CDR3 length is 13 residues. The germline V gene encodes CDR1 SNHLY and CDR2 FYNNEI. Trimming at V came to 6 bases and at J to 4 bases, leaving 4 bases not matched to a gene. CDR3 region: CASSNRGVTEAFF. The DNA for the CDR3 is TGTGCCAGCAGCAACAGGGGGGTCACTGAAGCTTTCTTT.

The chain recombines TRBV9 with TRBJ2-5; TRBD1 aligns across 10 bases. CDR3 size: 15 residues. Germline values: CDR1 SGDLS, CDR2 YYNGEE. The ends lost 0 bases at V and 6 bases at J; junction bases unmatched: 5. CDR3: CASSVGQGAMKTQYF. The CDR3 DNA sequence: TGTGCCAGCAGCGTAGGACAGGGGGCGATGAAGACCCAGTACTTC. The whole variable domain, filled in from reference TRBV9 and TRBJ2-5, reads DSGVTQTPKHLITATGQRVTLRCSPRSGDLSVYWYQQSLDQGLQFLIQYYNGEERAKGNILERFSAQQFPDLHSELNLSSLELGDSALYFCASSVGQGAMKTQYFGPGTRLLVL.

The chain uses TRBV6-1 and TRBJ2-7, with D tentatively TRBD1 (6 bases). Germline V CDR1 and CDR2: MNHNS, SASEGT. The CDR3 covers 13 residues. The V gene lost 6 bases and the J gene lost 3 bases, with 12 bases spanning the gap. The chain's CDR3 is CASRITGNYEQYF. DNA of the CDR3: TGTGCCAGCAGAATAACAGGGAACTACGAGCAGTACTTC.

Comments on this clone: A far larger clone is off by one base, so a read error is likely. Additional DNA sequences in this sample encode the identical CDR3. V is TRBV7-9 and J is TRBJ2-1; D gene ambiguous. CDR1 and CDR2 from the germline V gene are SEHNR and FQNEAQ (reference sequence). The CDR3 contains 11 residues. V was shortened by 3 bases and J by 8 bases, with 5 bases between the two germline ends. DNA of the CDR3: TGTGCCAGCAGCTTTGGGGATGAGCAGTTCTTC. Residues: CASSFGDEQFF.

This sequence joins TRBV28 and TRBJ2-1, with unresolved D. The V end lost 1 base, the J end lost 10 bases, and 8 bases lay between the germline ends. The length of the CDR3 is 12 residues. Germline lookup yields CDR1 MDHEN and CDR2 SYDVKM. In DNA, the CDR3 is TGTGCCAGCAGTTTATTAAGCCCGGAGCAGTTCTTC. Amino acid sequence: CASSLLSPEQFF.

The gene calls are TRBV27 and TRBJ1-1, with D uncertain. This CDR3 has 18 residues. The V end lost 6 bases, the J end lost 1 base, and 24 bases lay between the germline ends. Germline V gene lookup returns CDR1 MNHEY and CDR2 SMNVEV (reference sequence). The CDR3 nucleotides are TGTGCCAGCAGCCGTATCAACCTCCCCATACAAAGGAACACTGAAGCTTTCTTT. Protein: CASSRINLPIQRNTEAFF.

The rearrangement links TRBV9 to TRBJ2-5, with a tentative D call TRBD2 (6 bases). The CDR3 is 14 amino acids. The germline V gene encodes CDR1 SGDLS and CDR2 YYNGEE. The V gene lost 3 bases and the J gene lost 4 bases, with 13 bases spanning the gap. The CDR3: CASSADGGPETQYF. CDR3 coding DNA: TGTGCCAGCAGCGCAGATGGAGGGCCAGAGACCCAGTACTTC.